This T cell receptor beta chain was obtained from a study of graft-versus-host responses after intestinal transplantation. At the level of the study: Each of the recipients got a multivisceral, liver-intestinal, or isolated intestinal transplant.

The repertoire was sequenced with immunoSEQ multiplex PCR; TCRdb's copy has only in-frame clones and lacks some. In the table there are about 130,000 clones, about 93% of which are singletons. V lost 5 bases to trimming and J lost 3 bases, with 13 bases between them. The germline CDR1 and CDR2 sequences are MNHNY and SVGAGI (reference sequence). The CDR3 totals 15 residues. Notes on this clone: Its matching antigen is unknown.

Study-level findings and limits: Some GvH clones were seen earlier in gut or blood, suggesting intestinal origin.

The chain recombines TRBV6-6 with TRBJ2-2; D might be TRBD2 (6 bases). The source of this sequence is a human donor who received an intestinal transplant. The sequenced sample was unstimulated CD4+ T cells sorted from spleen or lymph node cells, obtained before intestinal transplant. CDR3 sequence (DNA): TGTGCCAGCAGTATCGGGACTTACGACACCGGGGAGCTGTTTTTT. It yields the protein CASSIGTYDTGELFF.